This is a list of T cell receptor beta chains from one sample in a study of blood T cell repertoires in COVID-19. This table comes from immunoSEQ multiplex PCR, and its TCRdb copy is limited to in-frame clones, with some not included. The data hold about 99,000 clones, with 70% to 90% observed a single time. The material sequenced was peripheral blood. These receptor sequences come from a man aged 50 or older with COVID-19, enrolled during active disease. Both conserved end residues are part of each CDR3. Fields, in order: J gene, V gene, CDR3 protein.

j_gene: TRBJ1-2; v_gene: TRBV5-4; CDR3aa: CASSLDESREFGYTF
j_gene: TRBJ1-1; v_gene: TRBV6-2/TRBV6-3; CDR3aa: CASSIAGLGEAFF
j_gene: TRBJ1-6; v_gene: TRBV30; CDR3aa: CAWKGQEIKGSPLHF
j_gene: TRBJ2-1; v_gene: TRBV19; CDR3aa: CASSIGQGDFSYNEQFF
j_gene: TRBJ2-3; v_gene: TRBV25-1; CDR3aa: CASSTTASTDTQYF
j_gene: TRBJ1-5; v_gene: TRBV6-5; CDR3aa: CATSGYRANQPQHF
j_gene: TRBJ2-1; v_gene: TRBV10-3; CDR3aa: CAISDERGARNEQFF
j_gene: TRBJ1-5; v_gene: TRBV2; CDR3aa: CASTQSGGTSNQPQHF
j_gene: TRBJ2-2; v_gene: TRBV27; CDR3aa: CASSFPGTGELFF
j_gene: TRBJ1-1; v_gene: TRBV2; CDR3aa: CASSPPRGGTEAFF
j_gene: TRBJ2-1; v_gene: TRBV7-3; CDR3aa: CASSRSGGARNEQFF
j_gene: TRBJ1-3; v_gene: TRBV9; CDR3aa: CASSPRGDTSGNTIYF
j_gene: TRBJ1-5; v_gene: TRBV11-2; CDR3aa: CASSSQGDRFGNQPQHF
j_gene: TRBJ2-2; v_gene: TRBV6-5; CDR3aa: CASRKQGSNTGELFF
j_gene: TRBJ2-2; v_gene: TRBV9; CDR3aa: CASSVVTAPVSELFF
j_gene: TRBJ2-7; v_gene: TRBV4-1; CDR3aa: CASSQIAGDSYEQYF
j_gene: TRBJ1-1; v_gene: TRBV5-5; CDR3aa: CASSHGQENTEAFF
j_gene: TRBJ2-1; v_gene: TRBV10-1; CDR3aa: CASSDPDLAGGNEQFF
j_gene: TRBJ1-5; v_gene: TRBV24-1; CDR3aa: CATSPGTGMGNSQPQHF
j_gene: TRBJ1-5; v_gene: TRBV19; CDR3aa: CASSSGTGGNQPQHF
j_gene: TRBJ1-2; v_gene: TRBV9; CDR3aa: CASSVEQDPNYGYTF